This T cell receptor beta chain was documented in a study of a mutant IDH1 vaccine in newly diagnosed glioma. In the study overall: Every participant had undergone radiotherapy, temozolomide, or both before, and most underwent both. General study results and limits: Pseudoprogression seemingly bore no relation to changes in top peripheral T cell clonotypes. Among all patients, vaccine-induced immune responses occurred in around 93%.

The time point was: baseline, week 1 (first vaccination visit). Indicated treatment: pre-vaccination baseline after standard-of-care therapy. In every donor, the tumor was a new WHO grade 3 or 4 IDH1-mutant, ATRX-lost astrocytoma. The CDR3 spans 16 residues. V shed 1 base and J shed 8 bases, with 20 bases lying between them. Germline lookup yields CDR1 SGHTA and CDR2 FQGNSA. Libraries were prepared by immunoSEQ multiplex PCR; TCRdb keeps only in-frame clonotypes and omits some of them. The table lists 70,000 to 95,000 clones, over 75% of them singletons, with about 5.1% in the top ten. Remarks on this clone: Antigen unknown.

The sequencing used PBMCs, collected from a glioma patient treated with radiotherapy, temozolomide or both. The receptor comes from a man in his forties or fifties with glioma. Some clones in this sample may be carry-over from other donors' samples. The V and J genes are TRBV7-2 and TRBJ1-2; D is unresolved. CDR3 in DNA: TGTGCCAGCAGCTTAGTTAGGTCATACGGGGTTGGAGGCTACACCTTC. It specifies CASSLVRSYGVGGYTF. Using reference TRBV7-2 and TRBJ1-2 for the parts outside the CDR3, the full variable domain is GAGVSQSPSNKVTEKGKDVELRCDPISGHTALYWYRQSLGQGLEFLIYFQGNSAPDKSGLPSDRFSAERTGGSVSTLTIQRTQQEDSAVYLCASSLVRSYGVGGYTFGSGTRLTVV.